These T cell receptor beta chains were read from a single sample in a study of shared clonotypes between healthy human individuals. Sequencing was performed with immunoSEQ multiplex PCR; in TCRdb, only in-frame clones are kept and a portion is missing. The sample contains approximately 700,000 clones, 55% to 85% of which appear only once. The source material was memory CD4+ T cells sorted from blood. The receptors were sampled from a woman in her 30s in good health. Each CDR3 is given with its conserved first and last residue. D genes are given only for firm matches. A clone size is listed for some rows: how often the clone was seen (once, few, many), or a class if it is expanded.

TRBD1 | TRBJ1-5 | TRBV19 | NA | TGTGCCAGTAGAAGGGACAGGGCTAGCAATCAGCCCCAGCATTTT | CASRRDRASNQPQHF
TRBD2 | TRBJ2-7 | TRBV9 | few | TGTGCCAGCAGGAGCCCGGGACTATGCGAGCAGTACTTC | CASRSPGLCEQYF
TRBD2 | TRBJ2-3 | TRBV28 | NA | TGTGCCAGCAGTTTGGGTGGACTAGCGGGAAAGGTAGATACGCAGTATTTT | CASSLGGLAGKVDTQYF
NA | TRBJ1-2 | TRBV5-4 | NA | TGTGCCAGCAGCTTGGCGGACAAGGCCTATGGCTACACCTTC | CASSLADKAYGYTF
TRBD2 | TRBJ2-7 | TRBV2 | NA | TGTGCCAGCAGTGAGTCTAGCGGGAGTGCCGAGCAGTACTTC | CASSESSGSAEQYF
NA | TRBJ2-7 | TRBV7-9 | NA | TGTGCCAGCAGCTTAGCGGACGAGCAGTACTTC | CASSLADEQYF
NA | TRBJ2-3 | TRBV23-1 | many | TGCGCCAGCAGTCAACACAACCCCCGGGGTACGCAGTATTTT | CASSQHNPRGTQYF
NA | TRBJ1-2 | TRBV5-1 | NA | TGCGCCAGCAGCTTGGGACAGGCCCATGGCTACACCTTC | CASSLGQAHGYTF
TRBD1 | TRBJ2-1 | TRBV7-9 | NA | TGTGCCAGCAGCCCGGGGACAGTAAACTACAATGAGCAGTTCTTC | CASSPGTVNYNEQFF
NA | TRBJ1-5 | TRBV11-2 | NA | TGTGCCAGCAGCTTAGGGGGCGATCAGCCCCAGCATTTT | CASSLGGDQPQHF
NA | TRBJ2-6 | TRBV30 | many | TGTGCCTGGGGTTCTCAGGGGGGAAGACGGCCTGGGGCCAACGTCCTGACTTTC | CAWGSQGGRRPGANVLTF
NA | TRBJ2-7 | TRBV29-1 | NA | TGCAGCGTTCAGGAGACAGCCGAGTACGAGCAGTACTTC | CSVQETAEYEQYF
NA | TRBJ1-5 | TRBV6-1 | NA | TGTGCCAGCAGTGACTTGCTACCAGGGGGCAATCAGCCCCAGCATTTT | CASSDLLPGGNQPQHF
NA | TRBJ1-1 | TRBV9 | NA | TGTGCCAGCAGCGTAATAGCAGGGAACACTGAAGCTTTCTTT | CASSVIAGNTEAFF
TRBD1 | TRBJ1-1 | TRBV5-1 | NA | TGCGCCAGCAGAGATACAACAGGGGGCACTGAAGCTTTCTTT | CASRDTTGGTEAFF
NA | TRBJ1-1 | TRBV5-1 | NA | TGCGCCAGCAGTTGGGGATCGGGGAACACTGAAGCTTTCTTT | CASSWGSGNTEAFF
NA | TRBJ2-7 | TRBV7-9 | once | TGTGCCAGCAGCTTAGGACAGGCGGGGGAGCAGTACTTC | CASSLGQAGEQYF
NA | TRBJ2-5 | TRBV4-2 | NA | TGTGCCAGCAGCCAGACCTCGGGTGGAGGGCTCCAGGAGACCCAGTACTTC | CASSQTSGGGLQETQYF
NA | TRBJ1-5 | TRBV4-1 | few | TGCGCCAGCAGCCAAGGAGTTTCCGGTATTCAGCCCCAGCATTTT | CASSQGVSGIQPQHF
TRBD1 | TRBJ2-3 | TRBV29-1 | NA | TGCAGCGCTTGGAGAGGGACAGCCGGCACAGATACGCAGTATTTT | CSAWRGTAGTDTQYF
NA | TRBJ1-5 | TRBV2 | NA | TGTGCCAGCATGTATGGGAGCAATCAGCCCCAGCATTTT | CASMYGSNQPQHF
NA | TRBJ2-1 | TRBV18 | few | TGTGCCAGCTCACAAGGGGGGCGGTCCCTCTACAATGAGCAGTTCTTC | CASSQGGRSLYNEQFF
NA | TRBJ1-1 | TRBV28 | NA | TGTGCCAGCGTGCGGGGGGGCGGGACTGAAGCTTTCTTT | CASVRGGGTEAFF
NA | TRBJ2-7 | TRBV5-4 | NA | TGTGCCAGCAGTCAGGGACATACCAGGACTTTC | CASSQGHTRTF
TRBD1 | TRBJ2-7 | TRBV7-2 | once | TGTGCCAGCAGCCTACAGAGGGACAGCGTCTACGAGCAGTACTTC | CASSLQRDSVYEQYF
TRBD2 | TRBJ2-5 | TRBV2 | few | TGTGCCAGCAGTGAACTAGCGGGAGAACAGACCCAGTACTTC | CASSELAGEQTQYF
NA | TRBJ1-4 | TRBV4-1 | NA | TGCGCCAGCAGCCCGAGCGCACGGGAATTTGAAAAACTGTTTTTT | CASSPSAREFEKLFF
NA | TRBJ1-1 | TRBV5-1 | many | TGCGCCAGCAGGGGGGAGCGGAACACTGAAGCTTTCTTT | CASRGERNTEAFF
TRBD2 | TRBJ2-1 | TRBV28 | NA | TGTGCCAGCATACATCGGACTAGCGGGAGTAATGAGCAGTTCTTC | CASIHRTSGSNEQFF
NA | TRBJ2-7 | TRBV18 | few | TGTGCCAGCTCACCATTAGGATTATACGAGCAGTACTTC | CASSPLGLYEQYF
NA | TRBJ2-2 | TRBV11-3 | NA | TGTGCCAGCAGCTTAGATAGTGGGGCCAGCGGGGAGCTGTTTTTT | CASSLDSGASGELFF
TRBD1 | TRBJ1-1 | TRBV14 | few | TGTGCCAGCAGCGGGACAGGGAGTACTGAAGCTTTCTTT | CASSGTGSTEAFF
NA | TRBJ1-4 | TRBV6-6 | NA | TGTGCCAGCAACGGACGTGTTAATGAAAAACTGTTTTTT | CASNGRVNEKLFF
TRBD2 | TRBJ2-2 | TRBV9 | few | TGTGCCAGCAGCGGACCTCGGGGGGGCACGAACACCGGGGAGCTGTTTTTT | CASSGPRGGTNTGELFF
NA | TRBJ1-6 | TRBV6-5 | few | TGTGCCAGCAGTTACTCGTTTCAGGGTGGTTCACCCCTCCACTTT | CASSYSFQGGSPLHF